One sample yielded the 29 T cell receptor beta chains listed below, sequenced in a study of T cell clonality in common variable immunodeficiency. Assay: immunoSEQ multiplex PCR; the TCRdb copy retains only in-frame clones and omits some. There are around 52,000 clones in the sample, none observed a single time. Sequenced: peripheral blood mononuclear cells. The source of these receptors is a person aged 18-70 years in good health.

This clone was detected many times. The read is 3 residues too short to cover the CDR3 end, so that end is filled in from the germline J gene. The chain couples TRBV5-6 to TRBJ2-7; D is unclear. CDR3 size: 12 residues. The germline CDR1 and CDR2 sequences are SGHDT and YYEEEE. Trimming pared 0 bases from V and 3 bases from J, leaving 4 bases between. CDR3 sequence reads: CASSLGLYEQYF. The CDR3 bases that were read are TGTGCCAGCAGCTTGGGACTCTACGAG.

This clone was counted at least ten times. The read ends 3 residues shy of where the CDR3 ends; the end is completed using the germline J gene. The V call is TRBV20-1, the J call TRBJ2-7, with TRBD2 identical over 9 bases. V was pared by 0 bases and J by 5 bases, with 8 bases of the junction left unmatched. The CDR3 is 15 amino acids. CDR1 and CDR2 from the germline V gene are DFQATT and SNEGSKA (reference sequence). The CDR3 protein is CSARDRVAGAHEQYF. The CDR3 DNA, read in part, is TGCAGTGCTAGAGATCGGGTAGCGGGAGCCCACGAG.

This clone was observed at least ten times. The read ends 3 residues early relative to the CDR3; the germline J gene fills the gap. The chain joins TRBV27 to TRBJ2-7, with D possibly being TRBD1 (5 bases). The CDR3 is 15 residues long. Germline CDR1 and CDR2: MNHEY and SMNVEV (reference sequence). The germline V and J ends were trimmed by 0 bases and 5 bases, with 14 bases remaining between them. The CDR3 region is CASSLSIGRANEQYF. The CDR3 bases that were read are TGTGCCAGCAGTTTATCGATCGGCAGGGCGAACGAG.

The CDR3 DNA, read in part, is TGTGCCAGTAGTATCGGACTGGGCCCTAGCGGGAGTTCGGAGACC. Translated: CASSIGLGPSGSSET. The whole CDR3 sequence reads CASSIGLGPSGSSETAFF. This chain joins TRBV19 and TRBJ1-1; D call uncertain. The read terminates 3 residues before the CDR3 end, so the remaining end is supplied by the germline J gene. Germline lookup yields CDR1 LNHDA and CDR2 SQIVND (reference sequence). This CDR3 is 18 amino acids long. Drawing the rest from reference TRBV19 and TRBJ1-1, the complete variable domain is DGGITQSPKYLFRKEGQNVTLSCEQNLNHDAMYWYRQDPGQGLRLIYYSQIVNDFQKGDIAEGYSVSREKKESFPLTVTSAQKNPTAFYLCASSIGLGPSGSSETAFFGQGTRLTVV.

The sample holds many counts of this clone. With the read ending 3 residues before the CDR3 end, the germline J gene is used to fill in that end. This chain connects TRBV7-9 to TRBJ2-2; D might be TRBD1 (6 bases). This CDR3 spans 14 amino acids. V shed 5 bases and J shed 6 bases, with 13 bases lying between them. Germline assignment: CDR1 SEHNR and CDR2 FQNEAQ (reference sequence). The sequenced CDR3 bases are TGTGCCAGCAGCAAGGACAGCTGGGCCGGGGAG. It specifies CASSKDSWAGE. The entire CDR3 protein is CASSKDSWAGELFF.

This clone showed up many times. Read coverage stops 3 residues before the CDR3 terminus; the germline J gene supplies the remainder. The V call is TRBV20-1, the J call TRBJ2-3; 9 bases fit TRBD1. In germline, CDR1 is DFQATT, CDR2 SNEGSKA (reference sequence). Germline trimming cut 6 bases from V and 5 bases from J; bases unmatched to any gene: 15. This CDR3 comprises 16 residues. CDR3 amino acids: CSATPTGTGYGDTQYF. The covered CDR3 bases are TGCAGTGCAACTCCCACCGGGACAGGGTATGGAGATACG.

This clone was counted ten times or more. The DNA read from the CDR3 is TGCGCCAGCAGCTTAGACAGGGTTGTCTCACCC. Its translation is CASSLDRVVSP. The entire CDR3 reads CASSLDRVVSPLHF. V gene TRBV5-1 combines with J gene TRBJ1-6; TRBD1 matches at 7 bases. The read falls 3 residues short of the CDR3 end, and the missing part is taken from the germline J gene. The CDR3 consists of 14 residues. The junction had 6 bases not matched to a gene; V was cut back by 2 bases and J by 10 bases. CDR1 and CDR2 from the germline V gene are SGHRS and YFSETQ.

This clone was detected ten times or more. The read falls 3 residues short of the CDR3 end, and the missing part is taken from the germline J gene. V gene TRBV10-3 combines with J gene TRBJ1-3, with D possibly matching TRBD1 (6 bases). This CDR3 has 12 amino acids. Trimming removed 8 bases at V and 4 bases at J, with 9 bases between. CDR1 ENHRY and CDR2 SYGVKD come from the germline V gene. The CDR3 is CAILQGGNTIYF. The CDR3 bases that were read are TGTGCCATCCTCCAGGGGGGAAACACC.

As for this clone: The CDR3 end lies 3 residues beyond the end of the read and is filled in from the germline J gene. The V call is TRBV10-2, the J call TRBJ2-1; TRBD1 is a possible D gene (5 bases). CDR1 is WSHSY, CDR2 SAAADI, per germline. The CDR3 is 14 amino acids. Trimming took off 6 bases at V and 6 bases at J, with 15 bases between the two ends. The sequenced CDR3 bases are TGCGCCAGCAGCTTTGGGGCCACCGGCAATGAG. Residues: CASSFGATGNE. The entire CDR3 reads CASSFGATGNEQFF.

CDR3 residues: CASSKGARESRNEQFF. CDR3 DNA, as far as it was read: TGTGCCAGTAGTAAAGGTGCGCGGGAGAGTCGTAATGAG. This chain joins TRBV19 and TRBJ2-1; 7 bases are a match to TRBD2. The CDR3 goes on 3 residues after the read ends, and that part is filled in from the germline J gene. CDR1 is LNHDA and CDR2 is SQIVND in the germline V gene (reference sequence). CDR3 length: 16 residues. The V segment lost 4 bases and the J segment 7 bases; nucleotides outside the gene matches: 13.

This clone has a handful of counts. The sequenced part of the CDR3 DNA is TGTGCCAGTAGATCCCAGAAAAATAGCAATCAGCCC. This translates into CASRSQKNSNQP. The full CDR3 sequence reads CASRSQKNSNQPQHF. V gene TRBV19 combines with J gene TRBJ1-5; D gene uncertain. With the read ending 3 residues before the CDR3 end, the germline J gene is used to fill in that end. The ends were cut back, 6 bases at V and 0 bases at J, with 12 bases in the middle. Germline V gene data show CDR1 as LNHDA and CDR2 as SQIVND (reference sequence). CDR3 size: 15 residues.

In this sample, this clone turned up many times. The read ends 3 residues before the CDR3 terminus; that terminus is restored from the germline J gene. The chain is built from TRBV28 and TRBJ2-1, with TRBD2 matching 12 bases. This CDR3 region has 14 residues. The trim removed 6 bases at V and 7 bases at J, leaving 4 bases unmatched. CDR1 and CDR2 (germline): MDHEN, SYDVKM. The DNA read from the CDR3 is TGTGCCAGCAGACGACTAGCGGGAGCGAATGAG. Encoded protein: CASRRLAGANE. The entire CDR3 reads CASRRLAGANEQFF.

This clone was recorded at least ten times. The read ends 3 residues shy of where the CDR3 ends; the end is completed using the germline J gene. The chain uses TRBV20-1 and TRBJ2-7; TRBD1 agrees at 7 bases. After removal of 0 bases from V and 2 bases from J, the junction contained 13 bases not matched to a gene. Germline CDR1 reads DFQATT; CDR2 reads SNEGSKA (reference sequence). The CDR3 extends over 17 amino acids. The chain's CDR3 is CSARDPQGQPKTYEQYF. The covered CDR3 bases are TGCAGTGCTAGAGATCCCCAGGGACAGCCGAAGACCTACGAG.

This clone appeared many times. The DNA ends 3 residues before the CDR3 does, and the rest of the CDR3 is filled in from the germline J gene. The chain uses TRBV10-3 and TRBJ1-2; D gene uncertain. Germline V gives CDR1 ENHRY, CDR2 SYGVKD. Trimming pared 0 bases from V and 4 bases from J, leaving 6 bases between. This CDR3 has 13 residues. The CDR3 DNA, read in part, is TGTGCCATCAGTGAGTCTTCTCTCTATGGC. Encoded protein: CAISESSLYG. The full CDR3 protein is CAISESSLYGYTF.

This clone showed up many times. The read ends 3 residues before the CDR3 terminus; that terminus is restored from the germline J gene. The J gene is TRBJ2-5, the V gene TRBV18, with D hard to call. There are 12 residues in the CDR3. CDR1 is KGHSH and CDR2 is LQKENI in the germline V gene. With 2 bases removed from V and 5 bases from J, the gap between germline ends came to 6 bases. CDR3: CASSPNYETQYF. The covered CDR3 bases are TGTGCCAGCTCACCAAATTATGAGACC.

The table lists this clone with many counts. The read terminates 3 residues ahead of where the CDR3 ends, so the germline J gene completes it. The V and J genes are TRBV5-1 and TRBJ2-6, with no clear D. Trimming took 4 bases from V and 2 from J, leaving 13 bases between them. This CDR3 comprises 16 residues. Looked up from germline, CDR1 is SGHRS and CDR2 is YFSETQ. Incomplete CDR3 DNA: TGCGCCAGCAGCCCCGACCCACGGGCTGGGGCCAACGTC. Translated, it gives CASSPDPRAGANV. The complete CDR3 reads CASSPDPRAGANVLTF.

This clone was seen a handful of times. The read terminates 3 residues ahead of where the CDR3 ends, so the germline J gene completes it. The gene calls are TRBV5-5 and TRBJ2-1; D call uncertain. V was pared by 2 bases and J by 4 bases, with 7 bases between. CDR3 size: 13 residues. The germline V gene has CDR1 SGHKS and CDR2 YYEKEE (reference sequence). CDR3 DNA (partial): TGTGCCAGCAGCTTCGGCGGATACAATGAG. Translation: CASSFGGYNE. The full CDR3 sequence reads CASSFGGYNEQFF.

This clone appeared many times. The CDR3 end is not reached by the read, which stops 3 residues before it; the germline J gene fills it in. This chain uses TRBV5-6 with TRBJ1-2, with TRBD1 identical over 7 bases. Trimming at V came to 4 bases and at J to 3 bases, leaving 6 bases not matched to a gene. This CDR3 has 14 residues. Germline CDR1 and CDR2: SGHDT and YYEEEE. Partial CDR3 DNA: TGTGCCAGCAGCCCGCGGACAGGCTACTATGGC. Encoded protein: CASSPRTGYYG. The full CDR3 sequence reads CASSPRTGYYGYTF.

This clone was counted ten times or more. With the read ending 3 residues before the CDR3 end, the germline J gene is used to fill in that end. The genes are TRBV6-2 or TRBV6-3 and TRBJ2-7; D unclear. Trimming removed 0 bases from V and 4 bases from J, with 13 bases in between. This CDR3 region has 15 residues. Germline CDR1 is MNHEY and CDR2 is SVGEGT. The part of the CDR3 DNA that was read is TGTGCCAGCAGTTACTCGTCGGTTCGGTCTTACGAG. This codes for CASSYSSVRSYE. The whole CDR3 protein is CASSYSSVRSYEQYF.

This clone has ten or more counts. The sequence runs out 3 residues before the end of the CDR3; the remainder is reconstructed from the germline J gene. The genes are TRBV4-1 and TRBJ1-1; a possible D gene is TRBD1 (6 bases). Germline-derived CDR1 and CDR2 are MGHRA and YSYEKL. CDR3 size: 13 residues. V lost 5 bases and J 2 bases, leaving 9 bases between the germline ends. The CDR3 bases that were read are TGCGCCAGCAGCGGACAGTTCAACACTGAA. Its protein is CASSGQFNTE. The complete CDR3 sequence is CASSGQFNTEAFF.

This clone was counted at least ten times. The sequence runs out 3 residues before the end of the CDR3; the remainder is reconstructed from the germline J gene. The V call is TRBV5-1, the J call TRBJ2-6, with a tentative D call TRBD1 (6 bases). Trimming took off 3 bases at V and 0 bases at J, with 13 bases between the two ends. CDR3 length: 17 amino acids. Germline assignment: CDR1 SGHRS and CDR2 YFSETQ. The covered CDR3 bases are TGCGCCAGCAGCTCTGACAGGCGCCTCTCTGGGGCCAACGTC. This encodes CASSSDRRLSGANV. The whole CDR3 region reads CASSSDRRLSGANVLTF.

This clone was detected ten times or more. An end of the junction does not agree with germline; a read error may underlie this. The read ends 3 residues before the CDR3 terminus; that terminus is restored from the germline J gene. The chain combines TRBV4-2 with TRBJ2-6; D gene uncertain. Germline V gene lookup returns CDR1 LGHNA and CDR2 YNFKEQ. The CDR3 is 16 residues long. The CDR3 spells CASSQTHYSGANVLTF. CDR3 DNA, as far as it was read: TGCGCCAGCAGCCAAACTCATTACTCTGGGGCCAACGTC.

This clone was counted ten times or more. The CDR3 end is not reached by the read, which stops 3 residues before it; the germline J gene fills it in. The chain carries TRBV20-1 and TRBJ2-1, with 9 bases that match TRBD2. V shed 5 bases and J 8 bases; nucleotides not matched to a gene: 4. Germline V gene lookup returns CDR1 DFQATT and CDR2 SNEGSKA (reference sequence). This CDR3 is 12 amino acids long. CDR3 bases read: TGCAGTGCTGGGACTAGCCGGGATGAG. This translates into CSAGTSRDE. The full CDR3 sequence reads CSAGTSRDEQFF.

Sample share makes this clone medium-sized. The CDR3 end is not reached by the read, which stops 3 residues before it; the germline J gene fills it in. The chain couples TRBV5-1 to TRBJ2-3; possible D gene TRBD1, 6 bases. From germline, CDR1 is SGHRS and CDR2 YFSETQ. V lost 0 bases and J 1 base, leaving 6 bases between the germline ends. The CDR3 is 14 amino acids. The CDR3: CASSLEGGTDTQYF. The DNA read from the CDR3 is TGCGCCAGCAGCTTGGAGGGGGGCACAGATACG.

This clone showed up many times. The CDR3 end falls 3 residues outside the read, so it is completed with the germline J gene. The chain combines TRBV5-1 with TRBJ2-5, with 11 bases aligning to TRBD1. Germline V CDR1 and CDR2: SGHRS, YFSETQ. This CDR3 is 16 amino acids long. V lost 0 bases and J lost 5; bases outside the gene matches: 6. The covered CDR3 bases are TGCGCCAGCAGCTTGGGCGGGACAGGGGGTACGGAGACC. This gives the protein CASSLGGTGGTET. The complete CDR3 protein is CASSLGGTGGTETQYF.

This clone was recorded many times. The CDR3 end lies 3 residues beyond the end of the read and is filled in from the germline J gene. The V gene is TRBV6-1, the J gene TRBJ1-5; 8 bases map to TRBD1. This CDR3 is 14 amino acids long. J was trimmed by 4 bases and V by 4 bases; bases with no gene match: 3. Germline CDR1 reads MNHNS; CDR2 reads SASEGT. Partial CDR3 DNA: TGTGCCAGCAGTGGGGGACAGGAGAATCAGCCC. Translation gives CASSGGQENQP. The CDR3, in full, reads CASSGGQENQPQHF.

This clone was detected many times. The sequenced fragment ends 3 residues before the CDR3 boundary, so the rest is inferred from the germline J gene. This chain uses TRBV6-2 or TRBV6-3 with TRBJ2-7; D unresolved. V gave up 5 bases and J gave up 2 bases, with 4 bases separating them. CDR1 and CDR2 from the germline V gene are MNHEY and SVGEGT. CDR3 length: 11 amino acids. The chain's CDR3 is CASSNTYEQYF. The CDR3 bases that were read are TGTGCCAGCAGTAACACCTACGAG.

This clone was seen only a few times. The CDR3 goes on 3 residues after the read ends, and that part is filled in from the germline J gene. This rearrangement joins TRBV10-2 to TRBJ2-1; TRBD2 matches 7 bases. CDR1 and CDR2 (germline): WSHSY, SAAADI. The CDR3 length is 16 residues. The V gene end was trimmed by 3 bases and the J gene end by 3 bases; junction bases not matched to a gene: 8. Incomplete CDR3 DNA: TGCGCCAGCAGTGACAAGGCTAGCGGAGACTACAATGAG. It codes for CASSDKASGDYNE. The CDR3 in full is CASSDKASGDYNEQFF.

This clone was counted at least ten times. The read halts 3 residues ahead of the CDR3 end, with the missing end drawn from the germline J gene. V usage is TRBV5-1 and J usage is TRBJ2-5, with 7 bases matching TRBD1. The CDR3 has 13 residues. The germline V gene has CDR1 SGHRS and CDR2 YFSETQ. Germline trimming cut 4 bases from V and 5 bases from J; bases unmatched to any gene: 5. The CDR3 reads CASSAPGGETQYF. Incomplete CDR3 DNA: TGCGCCAGCAGCGCGCCAGGGGGTGAGACC.